These T cell receptor beta chains were read from a single sample in a study of patients and donors after allogeneic stem cell transplantation. A single record per CDR3 protein comes from TCRdb applying MiXCR to the RT-PCR reads. The table shows more than 850,000 distinct CDR3 sequences, with roughly 18% occurring only once. Material for sequencing was blood, either unsorted or a sorted T cell fraction (not recorded which). The receptors stem from a human donor who was either an allogeneic HSCT recipient or a stem cell or donor lymphocyte infusion donor (not recorded which). It is not recorded whose cells these are; they may come from a transplant donor. CDR3s include the opening cysteine and the closing phenylalanine or tryptophan. The order of the fields is CDR3 DNA, CDR3 protein, D gene, V gene, clone size, J gene. A D gene is named only where the DNA matches it firmly. Expanded clones get a size class; other rows say once, few or many, or leave the size out.

CDR3 DNA: TGTGCCAGCAGTTACGGGGGCCCGGGGTACACTGAAGCTTTCTTT
CDR3 protein: CASSYGGPGYTEAFF
D gene: NA
V gene: TRBV6-5
clone size: NA
J gene: TRBJ1-1

CDR3 DNA: TGTGCCAGCAGCTCCGCACGAAACACCGGGGAGCTGTTTTTT
CDR3 protein: CASSSARNTGELFF
D gene: NA
V gene: TRBV7-8
clone size: NA
J gene: TRBJ2-2

CDR3 DNA: TGTGCCAGCAGCAGGACAGGGACTAGCAATCAGCCCCAGCATTTT
CDR3 protein: CASSRTGTSNQPQHF
D gene: TRBD1
V gene: TRBV27
clone size: few
J gene: TRBJ1-5

CDR3 DNA: TGTGCCAGCAGCTTAGTGGTCTCATATACGCAGTATTTT
CDR3 protein: CASSLVVSYTQYF
D gene: NA
V gene: TRBV11-2
clone size: NA
J gene: TRBJ2-3

CDR3 DNA: TGCAGTGCTAGAGATGCAACTAGCGGGGTTTACGAGCAGTACTTC
CDR3 protein: CSARDATSGVYEQYF
D gene: TRBD2
V gene: TRBV20-1
clone size: few
J gene: TRBJ2-7

CDR3 DNA: TGTGCCAGCATGGGCAGGCAAGAGACCCAGTACTTC
CDR3 protein: CASMGRQETQYF
D gene: NA
V gene: TRBV2
clone size: NA
J gene: TRBJ2-5

CDR3 DNA: TGTGCCACCAGCAGAGGGTGGGACCCGACCCTCGGTCAGCCCCAGCATTTT
CDR3 protein: CATSRGWDPTLGQPQHF
D gene: NA
V gene: TRBV15
clone size: NA
J gene: TRBJ1-5

CDR3 DNA: TGTGCCAGCAGTGCGACCGGGACAGGGGTCAATGAGCAGTTCTTC
CDR3 protein: CASSATGTGVNEQFF
D gene: TRBD1
V gene: TRBV2
clone size: few
J gene: TRBJ2-1

CDR3 DNA: TGCGCCAGCAGCTTGAAGCCTCCGGGACTAGCGGGAACGTACAATGAGCAGTTCTTC
CDR3 protein: CASSLKPPGLAGTYNEQFF
D gene: TRBD2
V gene: TRBV5-1
clone size: NA
J gene: TRBJ2-1

CDR3 DNA: TGTGCCAGCAGCTTGGGGGCGAGAATCTACACAGATACGCAGTATTTT
CDR3 protein: CASSLGARIYTDTQYF
D gene: NA
V gene: TRBV5-4
clone size: NA
J gene: TRBJ2-3

CDR3 DNA: TGTGCCAGCAGCCGATCCGGGCCTCCCTCTGGAAACACCATATATTTT
CDR3 protein: CASSRSGPPSGNTIYF
D gene: NA
V gene: TRBV7-9
clone size: few
J gene: TRBJ1-3

CDR3 DNA: TGTGCCAGCACCGGGACGGGTGGGGGCGCAGATACGCAGTATTTT
CDR3 protein: CASTGTGGGADTQYF
D gene: NA
V gene: TRBV2
clone size: NA
J gene: TRBJ2-3

CDR3 DNA: TGTGCCAGCAGTACCGGGGCTAACTATGGCTACACCTTC
CDR3 protein: CASSTGANYGYTF
D gene: NA
V gene: TRBV7-2
clone size: NA
J gene: TRBJ1-2

CDR3 DNA: TGTGCCAGCAGTTACTCGAAGTTACAGGATAATTCACCCCTCCACTTT
CDR3 protein: CASSYSKLQDNSPLHF
D gene: NA
V gene: TRBV6-5
clone size: NA
J gene: TRBJ1-6

CDR3 DNA: TGTGCCAGCAGCCCTGGACAGGCATCCCACGAGCAGTACTTC
CDR3 protein: CASSPGQASHEQYF
D gene: TRBD1
V gene: TRBV9
clone size: NA
J gene: TRBJ2-7

CDR3 DNA: TGTGCCAGCAGCCCCAGAGTGAGTGCGAATTCACCCCTCCACTTT
CDR3 protein: CASSPRVSANSPLHF
D gene: NA
V gene: TRBV9
clone size: few
J gene: TRBJ1-6

CDR3 DNA: TGCGCCAGCAGCACGGGACAGGCGATCTCCGAGCAGTACTTC
CDR3 protein: CASSTGQAISEQYF
D gene: TRBD1
V gene: TRBV5-1
clone size: NA
J gene: TRBJ2-7